This entry concerns a single TCR beta chain. Its specificity is not known. This CDR3 is built from 15 residues. V shed 5 bases, J shed 12 bases, and the junction held 14 bases outside the gene matches. CDR1 MNHEY and CDR2 SVGAGI come from the germline V gene. It was with 60 Vbeta and 13 Jbeta primers that the PCR ran. Only in-frame clones appear in the TCRdb table, and some are missing; sequencing was by immunoSEQ multiplex PCR. This sample has about 130,000 clones, with about 80% found just once. These data are taken from a study of cytomegalovirus exposure and HLA in healthy donors. As for the study in general: Early release data held tens of millions of unique TCRs from HLA-typed donors.

Whole-study findings and limits: In a later analysis, a missense DCLRE1C variant was linked to TCR beta V- and J-gene trimming.

The sequence was obtained from a man aged 40-49 years in good health and CMV-seronegative. Sequenced input: PBMCs. The V gene is TRBV6-5, the J gene TRBJ2-1; 9 bases map to TRBD1. The CDR3 DNA reads TGTGCCAGCAGTCTGCGTTGGACAGGGGAATTGGGGCAGTTCTTC. This translates into CASSLRWTGELGQFF.